This TCR beta chain emerged from a study of T cell responses to AZD1222 COVID-19 vaccine. Germline CDR1 SEHNR, CDR2 FQNEAQ (reference sequence). V dropped 5 bases and J dropped 1 base, with 9 bases sitting between them. The CDR3 sequence is 15 residues long. TCRdb's copy holds only in-frame clones and misses some; the assay was immunoSEQ multiplex PCR. The sample lists around 80,000 clones, roughly 88% occurring once. This material consisted of peripheral blood, taken on day 0 of AZD1222 vaccination. This clonotype was obtained from an adult in good health. V is TRBV7-9 and J is TRBJ2-6; D is unresolved. The CDR3 bases are TGTGCCAGCAGCCTATCCGGATCTGGGGCCAACGTCCTGACTTTC. Amino acids: CASSLSGSGANVLTF.